These T cell receptor beta chains were read from a single sample in a study of beta chain features in type 1 diabetes. The protocol was immunoSEQ multiplex PCR, while the TCRdb copy is restricted to in-frame clones and leaves out a portion. This sample has approximately 300,000 clones, with approximately 10% found just once. The sample consisted of naive CD4+ T cells from blood. The receptor source for this set is a woman aged 30 to 39 in good health. Each CDR3 is given with its conserved first and last residue. Fields, in order: D gene, J gene, V gene, clone size, CDR3 protein, CDR3 DNA. The D gene is left open where the match is weak. Clone size is not always given. Where it is, it says once, few, many or a class for expanded clones.

TRBD2	TRBJ2-1	TRBV27	-	CASTPGTSGSGSYNEQFF	TGTGCCAGCACCCCCGGGACTAGCGGGAGTGGGTCCTACAATGAGCAGTTCTTC
TRBD2	TRBJ2-1	TRBV9	few	CASSRGLAGWNEQFF	TGTGCCAGCAGTCGCGGACTAGCGGGCTGGAATGAGCAGTTCTTC
TRBD1	TRBJ2-7	TRBV7-9	-	CASSRGQGYEQYF	TGTGCCAGCAGCCGAGGACAGGGGTACGAGCAGTACTTC
-	TRBJ2-7	TRBV4-3	-	CASSQIPRTGFYEQYF	TGCGCCAGCAGCCAGATCCCCAGAACAGGATTCTACGAGCAGTACTTC
-	TRBJ1-2	TRBV5-1	few	CASSPDGLAGDYGYTF	TGCGCCAGCAGCCCGGATGGTTTGGCCGGGGACTATGGCTACACCTTC
TRBD1	TRBJ2-7	TRBV18	-	CASSAKGTGVSYEQYF	TGTGCCAGCTCAGCAAAGGGGACAGGGGTCTCCTACGAGCAGTACTTC
TRBD1	TRBJ2-2	TRBV9	-	CASSVGGTAMNTGELFF	TGTGCCAGCAGCGTAGGAGGGACAGCGATGAACACCGGGGAGCTGTTTTTT
-	TRBJ2-2	TRBV5-8	-	CASGRHANTGELFF	TGTGCCAGCGGCAGACATGCGAACACCGGGGAGCTGTTTTTT
-	TRBJ2-3	TRBV5-1	few	CASSSEGRDRRTDTQYF	TGCGCCAGCAGCTCAGAGGGAAGAGACCGTCGCACAGATACGCAGTATTTT
-	TRBJ2-5	TRBV6-5	few	CASSYSQARETQYF	TGTGCCAGCAGTTACTCACAGGCCCGAGAGACCCAGTACTTC
TRBD2	TRBJ2-2	TRBV29-1	-	CSTSGTSGSTDTGELFF	TGCAGCACCTCCGGGACTAGCGGGAGCACAGACACCGGGGAGCTGTTTTTT
TRBD1	TRBJ2-7	TRBV4-2	-	CASSLSVTGLDEQYF	TGTGCCAGCAGCTTGTCGGTGACAGGGTTAGACGAGCAGTACTTC
-	TRBJ2-3	TRBV7-2	-	CASSLLGQGPDTQYF	TGTGCCAGCAGCTTATTGGGGCAGGGCCCAGATACGCAGTATTTT
-	TRBJ1-2	TRBV7-8	few	CASSPRQEEHYGYTF	TGTGCCAGCAGCCCGAGACAGGAGGAACACTATGGCTACACCTTC
TRBD1	TRBJ2-7	TRBV5-1	-	CASSERTGAYEQYF	TGCGCCAGCAGCGAACGGACAGGGGCCTACGAGCAGTACTTC
-	TRBJ1-2	TRBV25-1	-	CASSGSGLYGYTF	TGTGCCAGCAGTGGGTCAGGGTTGTATGGCTACACCTTC
-	TRBJ2-5	TRBV15	few	CATSRDQKPRETQYF	TGTGCCACCAGCAGAGATCAAAAGCCGAGGGAGACCCAGTACTTC
-	TRBJ2-1	TRBV28	-	CASMGGPSYNEQFF	TGTGCCAGCATGGGGGGGCCTTCCTACAATGAGCAGTTCTTC
TRBD1	TRBJ1-1	TRBV30	few	CAWAGTGIIEAFF	TGTGCCTGGGCCGGGACAGGAATTATTGAAGCTTTCTTT
TRBD2	TRBJ2-4	TRBV28	few	CASSQRGVAKNIQYF	TGTGCCAGCAGCCAGCGGGGTGTAGCCAAAAACATTCAGTACTTC
TRBD1	TRBJ1-2	TRBV28	-	CASSLSGTEGYTF	TGTGCCAGCAGTTTATCTGGGACAGAGGGCTACACCTTC
-	TRBJ2-3	TRBV7-2	few	CASSLQGKSSTDTQYF	TGTGCCAGCAGCTTACAGGGGAAGAGTAGCACAGATACGCAGTATTTT
-	TRBJ2-5	TRBV12-2	-	CASRLALAVQETQYF	TGTGCAAGTCGCTTAGCACTAGCGGTCCAAGAGACCCAGTACTTC
-	TRBJ2-1	TRBV19	-	CASSIETGVPYNEQFF	TGTGCCAGTAGTATAGAAACGGGAGTTCCCTACAATGAGCAGTTCTTC